This TCR beta chain was found in a study of cytomegalovirus exposure and HLA in healthy donors. General study results and limits: Donors were assumed by presence/absence analyses to have roughly uniform sequencing depth.

The PCR made use of 60 Vbeta and 13 Jbeta primers. Clones were read by immunoSEQ multiplex PCR, and TCRdb kept only the in-frame ones, dropping some. The sample holds fewer than 300,000 clones; 80% are singletons and the top ten take about 0.28%. The V and J ends lost 7 bases and 2 bases respectively, with 11 bases between them. This CDR3 is 13 amino acids long. Germline V gene lookup returns CDR1 MNHNS and CDR2 SASEGT. Comments on this clone: What it recognizes is unknown.

The source material was PBMCs. The V and J genes are TRBV6-1 and TRBJ1-2; D is unresolved. The receptor's source is a girl aged 2-10 years in good health and CMV-seronegative. CDR3 sequence: CASIGSLNYGYTF. The DNA of the CDR3 is TGTGCCAGCATCGGGTCGTTGAACTATGGCTACACCTTC.